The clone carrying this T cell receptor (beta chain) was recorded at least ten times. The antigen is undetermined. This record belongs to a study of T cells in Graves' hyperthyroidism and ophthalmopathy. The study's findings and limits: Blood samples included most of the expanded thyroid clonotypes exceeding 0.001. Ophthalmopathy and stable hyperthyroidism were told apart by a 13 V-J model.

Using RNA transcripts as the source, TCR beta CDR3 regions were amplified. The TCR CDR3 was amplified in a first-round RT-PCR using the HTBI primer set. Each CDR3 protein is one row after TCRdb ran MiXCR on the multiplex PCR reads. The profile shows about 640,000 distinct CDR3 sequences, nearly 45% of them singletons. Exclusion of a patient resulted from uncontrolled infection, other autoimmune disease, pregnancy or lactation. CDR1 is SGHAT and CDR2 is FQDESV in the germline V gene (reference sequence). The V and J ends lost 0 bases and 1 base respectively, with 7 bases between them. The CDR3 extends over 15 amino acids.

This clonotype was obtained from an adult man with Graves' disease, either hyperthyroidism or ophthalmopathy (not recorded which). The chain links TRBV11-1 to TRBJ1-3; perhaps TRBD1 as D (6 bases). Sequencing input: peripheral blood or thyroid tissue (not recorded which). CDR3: CASSLAGTSGNTIYF. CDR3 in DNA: TGTGCCAGCAGCTTAGCCGGGACATCTGGAAACACCATATATTTT.